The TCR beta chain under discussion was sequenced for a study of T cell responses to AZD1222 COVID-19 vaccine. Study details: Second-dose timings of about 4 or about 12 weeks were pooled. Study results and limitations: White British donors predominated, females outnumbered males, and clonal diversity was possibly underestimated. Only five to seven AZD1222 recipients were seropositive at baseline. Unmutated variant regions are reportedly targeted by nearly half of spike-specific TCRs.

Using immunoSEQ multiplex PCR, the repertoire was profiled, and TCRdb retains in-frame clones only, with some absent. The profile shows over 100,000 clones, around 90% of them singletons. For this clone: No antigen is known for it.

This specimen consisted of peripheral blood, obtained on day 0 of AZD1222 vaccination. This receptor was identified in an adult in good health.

CDR3 sequence reads: CASRGTGGGYQPQHF. The CDR3 DNA reads as TGTGCCAGCAGGGGGACAGGGGGAGGGTATCAGCCCCAGCATTTT. This chain links TRBV28 with TRBJ1-5; TRBD1 matches at 11 bases. The CDR3 totals 15 residues. Germline V gene lookup returns CDR1 MDHEN and CDR2 SYDVKM. V lost 6 bases, J lost 5 bases, and 6 bases stayed unmatched.